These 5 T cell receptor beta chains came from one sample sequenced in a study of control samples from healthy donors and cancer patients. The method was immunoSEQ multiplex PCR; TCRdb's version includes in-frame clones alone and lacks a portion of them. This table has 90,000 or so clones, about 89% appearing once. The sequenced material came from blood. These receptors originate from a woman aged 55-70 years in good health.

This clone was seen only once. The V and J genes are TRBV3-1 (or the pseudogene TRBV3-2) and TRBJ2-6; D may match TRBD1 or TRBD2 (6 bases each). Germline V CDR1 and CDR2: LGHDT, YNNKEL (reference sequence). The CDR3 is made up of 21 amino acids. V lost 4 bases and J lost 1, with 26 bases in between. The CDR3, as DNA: TGTGCCAGCAGCCCGGGATGGAGGGACAAGGGGCATACTTCTGGGGCCAACGTCCTGACTTTC. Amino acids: CASSPGWRDKGHTSGANVLTF.

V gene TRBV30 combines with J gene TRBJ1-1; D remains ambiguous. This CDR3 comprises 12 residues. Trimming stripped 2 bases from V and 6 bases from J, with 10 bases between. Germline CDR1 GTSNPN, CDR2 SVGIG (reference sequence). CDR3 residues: CAWSTAGAEAFF. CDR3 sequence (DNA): TGTGCCTGGAGTACGGCGGGCGCTGAAGCTTTCTTT.

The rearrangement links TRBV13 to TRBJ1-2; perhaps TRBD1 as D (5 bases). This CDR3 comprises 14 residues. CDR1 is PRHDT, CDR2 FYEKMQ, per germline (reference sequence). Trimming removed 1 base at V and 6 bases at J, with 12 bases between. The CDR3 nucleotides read TGTGCCAGCAGCTTAGTATTGGGGGGGAATGGCTACACCTTC. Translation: CASSLVLGGNGYTF.

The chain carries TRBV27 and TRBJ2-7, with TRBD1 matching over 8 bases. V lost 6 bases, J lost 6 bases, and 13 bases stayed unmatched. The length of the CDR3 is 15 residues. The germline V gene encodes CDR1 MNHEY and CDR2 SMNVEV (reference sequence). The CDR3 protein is CASSGHHRGAGEQYF. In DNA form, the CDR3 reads TGTGCCAGCAGCGGGCACCACAGGGGGGCGGGCGAGCAGTACTTC.

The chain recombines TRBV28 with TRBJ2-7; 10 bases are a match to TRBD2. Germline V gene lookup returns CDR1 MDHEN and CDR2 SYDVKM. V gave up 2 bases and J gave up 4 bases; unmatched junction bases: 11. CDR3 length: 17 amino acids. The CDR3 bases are TGTGCCAGCAGTTTAGGGGTACCGGCTAGCGGGAGTTACGAGCAGTACTTC. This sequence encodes CASSLGVPASGSYEQYF. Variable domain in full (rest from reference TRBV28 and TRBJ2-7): DVKVTQSSRYLVKRTGEKVFLECVQDMDHENMFWYRQDPGLGLRLIYFSYDVKMKEKGDIPEGYSVSREKKERFSLILESASTNQTSMYLCASSLGVPASGSYEQYFGPGTRLTVT.